What follows describes a single T cell receptor (beta chain). The sample belongs to a study of blood T cell repertoires in COVID-19. Germline V gene data show CDR1 as SGHTA and CDR2 as FQGNSA. This CDR3 region has 13 residues. The V gene lost 3 bases and the J gene lost 10 bases, with 13 bases spanning the gap. In the authors' methods: How many nucleated cells were present was estimated from reference gene primer amplification. Sequencing was performed with immunoSEQ multiplex PCR; in TCRdb, only in-frame clones are kept and a portion is missing. That table furnishes V, J and clone size, whereas the DNA furnished D and trimming. The sample yields fewer than 50,000 clones, more than 70% seen once.

The TCR comes from a man aged 65-85 years with active COVID-19. Sequences were obtained from peripheral blood. The J gene is TRBJ2-1, the V gene TRBV7-2, with D unresolved. CDR3 region: CASSFVLSVEQFF. CDR3 nucleotides: TGTGCCAGCAGCTTTGTCCTTTCTGTGGAGCAGTTCTTC.